This T cell receptor (beta chain) appears in the sequencing data of a study of cytomegalovirus exposure and HLA in healthy donors. This clone was observed a handful of times. The study drew the donors from its approximately 110-subject validation cohort, separate from the approximately 700-subject first cohort. Clones were read by immunoSEQ multiplex PCR, and TCRdb kept only the in-frame ones, dropping some. The sample consists of tens of thousands of clones, approximately 93% of them appearing once. The V and J ends lost 0 bases and 4 bases respectively, with 10 bases between them. Germline V gene lookup returns CDR1 SGHNT and CDR2 YENEEA. This CDR3 comprises 15 residues.

The clonotype comes from a young woman in good health and CMV-seronegative. V and J are TRBV11-3 and TRBJ1-3; D is unclear. Sequencing was performed on PBMCs. In DNA, the CDR3 is TGTGCCAGCAGCTTAGACAGCCGAGGCGGAAACACCATATATTTT. Encoded protein: CASSLDSRGGNTIYF. Based on the CDR3 plus reference TRBV11-3 and TRBJ1-3, the full variable domain is EAGVVQSPRYKIIEKKQPVAFWCNPISGHNTLYWYLQNLGQGPELLIRYENEEAVDDSQLPKDRFSAERLKGVDSTLKIQPAELGDSAVYLCASSLDSRGGNTIYFGEGSWLTVV.